Listed below are T cell receptor beta chains from one sample, sequenced in a study of T-cell memory formation after mild COVID-19. TCRdb re-called the 5' RACE reads with MiXCR, one entry per CDR3 protein. The sample holds under 200,000 distinct CDR3 sequences, 13% seen once. The sample comprised PBMCs or a T cell subset sorted from them (not recorded which). The receptor source for this set is a man aged 18 to 29 who had mild COVID-19 (a few samples of this study predate the infection). Cell type and time point are not known. Both conserved end residues are trimmed from each CDR3.

v_call cdr3_aa
TRBV6-5 ASHSSTDTQY
TRBV7-9 ASSSGTSTDTQY
TRBV20-1 SAIGQGKGSTDTQY
TRBV11-2 ASSWDVSGQGHEQY
TRBV7-9 ASSGEHT
TRBV9 ASSVGSAFYEQY
TRBV28 ASSGFNYGYT
TRBV5-1 ASSLGRSDGYT
TRBV5-1 ASSFWQTSEKLF
TRBV5-1 ASSPRTSGGAPGELF
TRBV20-1 SAREPAVGQETQY
TRBV6-6 ASSYSSHSSYEQY
TRBV7-2 ASSLMGQGALYEQY
TRBV4-2 ASSQDIETQY
TRBV18 ASSPRTGVSQETQY
TRBV5-1 ASSTMGQGQNIQY
TRBV7-2 ASSDSLSSYNEQF